This is a list of T cell receptor beta chains from one sample in a study of cytomegalovirus exposure and HLA in healthy donors. Produced via immunoSEQ multiplex PCR; TCRdb's table is partial and in-frame only. The sample includes 130,000 to 150,000 clones, roughly 80% of them seen just once. What was sequenced was PBMCs. Receptors originate from a female donor in good health and CMV-seronegative. CDR3s include the opening cysteine and the closing phenylalanine or tryptophan. D genes are given only for firm matches. A clone size is listed for some rows: how often the clone was seen (once, few, many), or a class if it is expanded.

.	TRBV4-1	TRBJ2-7	TRBD1	TGCGCCAGCAGCCAAGGGGGGGACAGGGTTACCTACGAGCAGTACTTC	CASSQGGDRVTYEQYF
few	TRBV28	TRBJ1-6	.	TGTGCCAGCAGTTTAGGGGAGAGGGAAGTACCCCTCCACTTT	CASSLGEREVPLHF
.	TRBV7-2	TRBJ2-6	TRBD1	TGTGCCAGCAGCTTAGGACAGGGGGCTGGGGCCAACGTCCTGACTTTC	CASSLGQGAGANVLTF
.	TRBV10-3	TRBJ1-3	.	TGTGCCTCAAAGGCTCAGGTTGGAGGAAACACCATATATTTT	CASKAQVGGNTIYF
.	TRBV6-1	TRBJ2-2	TRBD1	TGTGCCAGCAGTGGTCGCACAGGGGTCACCGGGGAGCTGTTTTTT	CASSGRTGVTGELFF
few	TRBV6-5	TRBJ2-7	TRBD1	TGTGCCAGCAGTGCCCCGGGACAGGGAAAGGAGCAGTACTTC	CASSAPGQGKEQYF
.	TRBV7-9	TRBJ2-3	TRBD2	TGTGCCAGCAGCTCCGGACTAGCGGGGGTCACAGATACGCAGTATTTT	CASSSGLAGVTDTQYF
.	TRBV11-2	TRBJ2-7	.	TGTGCCAGCAAAAGGGGTGGCAGGGTTGAGCAGTACTTC	CASKRGGRVEQYF
.	TRBV7-2	TRBJ1-2	TRBD1	TGTGCCAGCAGCTTAGACGAAAACAGGGGGAACTTCTATGGCTACACCTTC	CASSLDENRGNFYGYTF
.	TRBV28	TRBJ1-4	.	TGTGCCAGCAGTTCGGCGGGTCCCACTAATGAAAAACTGTTTTTT	CASSSAGPTNEKLFF
.	TRBV5-1	TRBJ2-2	TRBD1	TGCGCCAGCAGCTCCCCCCGACAGGGCCTCGGAACCGGGGAGCTGTTTTTT	CASSSPRQGLGTGELFF
.	TRBV9	TRBJ1-1	.	TGTGCCAGCAGCGTAGTGCCACAGAACACTGAAGCTTTCTTT	CASSVVPQNTEAFF
.	TRBV7-9	TRBJ2-7	.	TGTTCCAGCAGCTCATCCTACGAGCAGTACTTC	CSSSSSYEQYF
.	TRBV7-2	TRBJ1-3	.	TGTGCCAGCGGCGGAGTAGGTGGAAACACCATATATTTT	CASGGVGGNTIYF
few	TRBV5-6	TRBJ2-3	TRBD1	TGTGCCAGCAGCTACCGGACAGGGGGCACAGATACGCAGTATTTT	CASSYRTGGTDTQYF
.	TRBV19	TRBJ2-1	TRBD1	TGTGCCAGTAGTACCAGGACAGGGGCCTACAATGAGCAGTTCTTC	CASSTRTGAYNEQFF
.	TRBV27	TRBJ2-7	TRBD1	TGTGCCAGCAGGCCGCAGGGGGCAGTTGGCGAGCAGTACTTC	CASRPQGAVGEQYF
.	TRBV7-6	TRBJ1-4	TRBD1	TGTGCCAGCAGCTTAGGGTATACAGGGGAGGATGAAAAACTGTTTTTT	CASSLGYTGEDEKLFF
.	TRBV19	TRBJ2-7	TRBD1	TGTGCCAGTAGTCTCGAGACAGGGGTGTACGAGCAGTACTTC	CASSLETGVYEQYF
once	TRBV6-5	TRBJ1-2	TRBD1	TGTGCCAGCAGTTACTCGGGACAGCGTGGCTACACCTTC	CASSYSGQRGYTF
.	TRBV28	TRBJ1-2	.	TGTGCCAGCAGTAACCCGGGCCGGGGGACCTATGGCTACACCTTC	CASSNPGRGTYGYTF
.	TRBV19	TRBJ2-7	TRBD1	TGTGCCAGTAGTATCGAACACAGGGGGCGCGAGTCCTACGAGCAGTACTTC	CASSIEHRGRESYEQYF
.	TRBV6-1	TRBJ2-7	TRBD1	TGTGCCAGCAGTGCGCAGGGGGCGGGGTACGAGCAGTACTTC	CASSAQGAGYEQYF
.	TRBV30	TRBJ2-1	.	TGTGCCTGGAGTTCACAGGGCCCTGCAGTCGGAACTGAGCAGTTCTTC	CAWSSQGPAVGTEQFF
.	TRBV5-4	TRBJ2-7	.	TGTGCCAGCAGCTCTCAAACTAGTTTCCGTCCCGAGCAGTACTTC	CASSSQTSFRPEQYF
.	TRBV4-3	TRBJ1-2	.	TGCGCCAGCAGCGACTCAAGGAGGGACGGCTACACCTTC	CASSDSRRDGYTF
.	TRBV7-9	TRBJ2-5	TRBD1	TGTGCCAGCAGTCCGACAGGGGCGAGGAAGACCCAGTACTTC	CASSPTGARKTQYF
.	TRBV7-9	TRBJ2-7	.	TGTGCCAGCAGCTTTCCAGACAGGACCTACGAGCAGTACTTC	CASSFPDRTYEQYF
.	TRBV28	TRBJ1-2	.	TGTGCCAGCAGTTTATTCGGGAATCACTATGGCTACACCTTC	CASSLFGNHYGYTF
few	TRBV4-1	TRBJ2-1	TRBD2	TGCGCCAGCAGTTTTCTGGTAAGCGGGGGGAAGCAGTTCTTC	CASSFLVSGGKQFF
.	TRBV10-2	TRBJ2-1	.	TGCGCCAGCAGTCCCACTAGGTACAATGAGCAGTTCTTC	CASSPTRYNEQFF
.	TRBV2	TRBJ2-1	TRBD2	TGTGCCAGCACTGGGGCGGCCGGGGCCAGCGGGGGGCAGTTCTTC	CASTGAAGASGGQFF
few	TRBV28	TRBJ1-6	.	TGTGCCAGCACCGCGGTAGGTTATAATTCACCCCTCCACTTT	CASTAVGYNSPLHF
.	TRBV29-1	TRBJ1-5	TRBD1	TGCAGCGTTGGGACAGGGATTGATCAGCCCCAGCATTTT	CSVGTGIDQPQHF
few	TRBV6-1	TRBJ2-2	.	TGTGCCAGCAACGGGGGAAGGAGTGTCCCGGGGGAGCTGTTTTTT	CASNGGRSVPGELFF
.	TRBV5-1	TRBJ2-7	TRBD1	TGCGCCAGCAGTCGTGACAGGGGTCCAACCTACGAGCAGTACTTC	CASSRDRGPTYEQYF
once	TRBV10-3	TRBJ2-6	.	TGTGCCATCAGTGAATATGGAGGGATGAGCTCTGGGGCCAACGTCCTGACTTTC	CAISEYGGMSSGANVLTF
.	TRBV28	TRBJ2-7	.	TGTGCCAGCAGCGCAGGCTACGAGCAGTACTTC	CASSAGYEQYF
.	TRBV6-5	TRBJ2-1	TRBD1	TGTGCCAGCACCGGACAGGAGTACAATGAGCAGTTCTTC	CASTGQEYNEQFF
.	TRBV5-1	TRBJ1-1	.	TGCGCCAGCAGCCCCCTAGGCAGCATGAACACTGAAGCTTTCTTT	CASSPLGSMNTEAFF
few	TRBV29-1	TRBJ2-7	.	TGCAGCGTTGAAGATTCCAGGGTCAGTAGGTACTTC	CSVEDSRVSRYF
.	TRBV9	TRBJ2-3	TRBD2	TGTGCCAGCAGCGTATCCGGGGGCGGGGGGGTAGATACGCAGTATTTT	CASSVSGGGGVDTQYF
.	TRBV7-3	TRBJ2-3	.	TGTGCCAGCAGCACCGACAACACAGATACGCAGTATTTT	CASSTDNTDTQYF
.	TRBV7-9	TRBJ2-7	.	TGTTCCAGCAGCTTCCACAGGGTGGAGCAGTACTTC	CSSSFHRVEQYF
.	TRBV7-8	TRBJ2-7	.	TGTGCCAGCAGCTTAGCCCCGGGAGCCTACGAGCAGTACTTC	CASSLAPGAYEQYF
.	TRBV29-1	TRBJ2-1	.	TGCAGCGTTGGATTATTGTGGGCAGAGTACAATGAGCAGTTCTTC	CSVGLLWAEYNEQFF
.	TRBV27	TRBJ1-1	.	TGTGCCAGCAGTTTAGGGAGGGTAAGCACTGAAGCTTTCTTT	CASSLGRVSTEAFF
once	TRBV5-1	TRBJ2-1	.	TGCGCCAGCAGCTTGGGACGACTTGCAGGGGACAATGAGCAGTTCTTC	CASSLGRLAGDNEQFF
once	TRBV28	TRBJ2-5	.	TGTGCCAGCAGTCCGATCCGGGCGGGTGAGACCCAGTACTTC	CASSPIRAGETQYF
once	TRBV4-1	TRBJ2-7	TRBD1	TGCGCCAGCAGCCAAGTAAGGGGGCTCTCTACCTACGAGCAGTGCTTC	CASSQVRGLSTYEQCF
.	TRBV9	TRBJ2-1	.	TGTGCCAGCAGTAACGAGGACAGTTACTACAATGAGCAGTTCTTC	CASSNEDSYYNEQFF
.	TRBV5-1	TRBJ1-1	.	TGCGCCAGCAGCTTGGAGGCGGGCCTAAACACTGAAGCTTTCTTT	CASSLEAGLNTEAFF
.	TRBV7-9	TRBJ1-1	.	TGTGCCAGCAGCTTTAGGCGGGCGGAGGGGACTGAAGCTTTCTTT	CASSFRRAEGTEAFF